The T cell receptor (beta chain) under discussion was sequenced for a study of T cell repertoires in cytomegalovirus infection. Overall study context: Newly reported HLA-C-restricted and thoroughly characterized HLA-B-restricted CMV epitopes were employed.

General observations from the study: The cumulative frequency of public TCR beta families identified carriers of CMV plus the relevant HLA.

MiXCR, applied by TCRdb to the reads, yields one record per CDR3 protein. The sample lists approximately 110,000 distinct CDR3 sequences, 32% occurring once. This clonotype is deemed medium-sized (0.01 to 0.1%). Its antigen remains unidentified. V lost 7 bases and J lost 1, with 16 bases in between. CDR3 length: 15 residues. This clonotype originated in a human donor in good health (CMV status not recorded). Some clones in this sample may be carry-over from other donors' samples. V gene TRBV12-3 or TRBV12-4 combines with J gene TRBJ1-1, with a weak D call TRBD1 (5 bases). Source: CD8+ T cells from cultured PBMCs, taken from culture after CMV antigen stimulation. This chain's CDR3 is CASMSIDRQNTEAFF. DNA for the CDR3: TGTGCCAGCATGTCCATAGACAGACAGAACACTGAAGCTTTCTTT.